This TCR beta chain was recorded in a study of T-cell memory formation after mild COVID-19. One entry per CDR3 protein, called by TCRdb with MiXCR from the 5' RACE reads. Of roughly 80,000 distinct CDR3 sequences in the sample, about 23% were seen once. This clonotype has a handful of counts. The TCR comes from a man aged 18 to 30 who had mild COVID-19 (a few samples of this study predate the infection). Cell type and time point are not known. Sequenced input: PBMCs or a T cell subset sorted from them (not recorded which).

This CDR3 is CASSQEPSGTVNTEAFF. As DNA, the CDR3 is TGCGCCAGCAGCCAAGAACCATCCGGGACAGTGAACACTGAAGCTTTCTTT. V is TRBV4-1 and J is TRBJ1-1; 7 positions match TRBD1. Per germline, CDR1 MGHRA and CDR2 YSYEKL. The V gene end was trimmed by 0 bases and the J gene end by 0 bases; junction bases not matched to a gene: 7. This CDR3 has 17 amino acids.